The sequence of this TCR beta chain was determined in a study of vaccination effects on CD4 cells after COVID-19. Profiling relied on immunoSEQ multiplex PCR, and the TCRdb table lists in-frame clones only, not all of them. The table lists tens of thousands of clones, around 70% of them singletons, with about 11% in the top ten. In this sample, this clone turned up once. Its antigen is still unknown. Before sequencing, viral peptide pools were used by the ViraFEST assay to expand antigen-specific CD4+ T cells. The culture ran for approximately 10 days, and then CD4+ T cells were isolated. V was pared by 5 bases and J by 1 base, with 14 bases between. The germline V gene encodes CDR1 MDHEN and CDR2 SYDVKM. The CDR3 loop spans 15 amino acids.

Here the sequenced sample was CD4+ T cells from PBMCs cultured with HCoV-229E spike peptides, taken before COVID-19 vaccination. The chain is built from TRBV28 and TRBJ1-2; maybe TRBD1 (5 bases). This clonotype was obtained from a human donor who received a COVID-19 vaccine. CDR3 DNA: TGTGCCAGCAGTCTGGGTGGGGGGGGTAACTATGGCTACACCTTC. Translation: CASSLGGGGNYGYTF.